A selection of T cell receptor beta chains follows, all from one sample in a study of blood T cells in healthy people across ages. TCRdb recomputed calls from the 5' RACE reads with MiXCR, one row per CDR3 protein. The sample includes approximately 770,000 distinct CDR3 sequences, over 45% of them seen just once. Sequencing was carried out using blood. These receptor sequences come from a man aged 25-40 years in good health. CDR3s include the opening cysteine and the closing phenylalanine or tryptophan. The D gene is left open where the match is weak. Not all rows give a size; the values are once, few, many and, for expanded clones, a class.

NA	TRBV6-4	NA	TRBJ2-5	TGTGCCAGCAGTGACACCCAGGGGCGGGAGCAGTACTTC	CASSDTQGREQYF
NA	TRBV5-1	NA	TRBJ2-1	TGCGCCGGCAGCTTGGGAGGGGGGATCTACAATGAGCAGTTCTTC	CAGSLGGGIYNEQFF
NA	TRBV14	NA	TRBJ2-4	TGTGCCAGCAGCCAAGTCTTCACCGGGGAGCAGTACTTC	CASSQVFTGEQYF
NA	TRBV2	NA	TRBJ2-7	TGTGCCAGCAGTCGAATCCGACAGGTCTCCTACGAGCAGTACTTC	CASSRIRQVSYEQYF
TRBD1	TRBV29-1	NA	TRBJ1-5	TGCAGCGTGGGACAGGATAATCAGCCCCAGCATTTT	CSVGQDNQPQHF
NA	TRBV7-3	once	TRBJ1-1	TGTGCCAGCAGCTCATTTCCAAACACTGAAGCTTTCTTT	CASSSFPNTEAFF
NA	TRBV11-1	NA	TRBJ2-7	TGTGCCAGCAAAGGGATCACCTACGAGCAGTACTTC	CASKGITYEQYF
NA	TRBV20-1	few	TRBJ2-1	TGCAGTCCGAGGGGGTTGGGACCCACCAATGAGCAGTTCTTC	CSPRGLGPTNEQFF
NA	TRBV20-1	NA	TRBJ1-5	TGCAGTGCTAGCCCCAGAGGTGCAAGCAATCAGCCCCAGCATTTT	CSASPRGASNQPQHF
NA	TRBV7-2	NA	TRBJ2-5	TGTGCCAGCAGCCAGGTCAGGGGCGAAAGGTACTTC	CASSQVRGERYF
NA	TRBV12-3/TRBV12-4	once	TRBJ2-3	TGTGCCAGCAGTTTGGCGGGATTTTCAGATACGCAGTATTTT	CASSLAGFSDTQYF
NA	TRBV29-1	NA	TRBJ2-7	TGCAGCGTAGACCCCGGACACGAGCAGTACTTC	CSVDPGHEQYF